This T cell receptor beta chain is drawn from a study of blood T cell repertoires in COVID-19. In the study overall: The United States, Italy and Spain provided the acute and convalescent COVID-19 samples. Sample material is recorded as cDNA or gDNA derived from T cells, B-cell-depleted T cells, or PBMCs.

V dropped 6 bases and J dropped 5; count of bases not matched to a gene: 6. The germline V gene has CDR1 MNHEY and CDR2 SMNVEV (reference sequence). This CDR3 contains 15 residues. TCRdb's copy holds only in-frame clones and misses some; the assay was immunoSEQ multiplex PCR. The sample shows about 280,000 clones, approximately 88% of them seen only once. This rearrangement joins TRBV27 to TRBJ1-4; 10 positions match TRBD1. Sequences were obtained from PBMCs or T cells enriched from blood (not recorded which). This clonotype was obtained from a woman in her twenties or thirties who had recovered from COVID-19. The CDR3 bases are TGTGCCAGCAGCCGCCGGGACAGGGGAAATGAAAAACTGTTTTTT. Its protein is CASSRRDRGNEKLFF.